This passage covers 20 T cell receptor beta chains from one sample sequenced in a study of blood T cell repertoires in COVID-19. The method was immunoSEQ multiplex PCR; TCRdb's version includes in-frame clones alone and lacks a portion of them. The sample carries some 56,000 clones, around 81% recorded once. Sequenced: peripheral blood. All receptors come from a woman older than 75 with active or convalescent COVID-19.

In this sample, this clone turned up once. The CDR3 DNA reads TGTGCCAGCAGTTTAACCAGGGGCAATGTGGCCAACGTCCTGACTTTC. Translating gives CASSLTRGNVANVLTF. The genes are TRBV27 and TRBJ2-6; TRBD1 might be the D (6 bases). Trimming stripped 2 bases from V and 6 bases from J, with 14 bases between. CDR3 length: 16 residues. Germline CDR1 and CDR2: MNHEY and SMNVEV (reference sequence).

The chain carries TRBV5-1 and TRBJ1-1, with a weak D call TRBD1 (5 bases). V was cut by 4 bases and J by 1 base, with 11 bases left in between. Looked up from germline, CDR1 is SGHRS and CDR2 is YFSETQ. This CDR3 spans 14 amino acids. CDR3 bases: TGCGCCAGCAGCGCCGCAGGGTGGAACACTGAAGCTTTCTTT. Protein: CASSAAGWNTEAFF.

V and J are TRBV9 and TRBJ2-5; the match to TRBD1 covers 8 bases. This CDR3 spans 14 amino acids. Germline V CDR1 and CDR2: SGDLS, YYNGEE. The V gene end was trimmed by 0 bases and the J gene end by 2 bases; junction bases not matched to a gene: 0. The CDR3 bases are TGTGCCAGCAGCGTAGGGACAGGGCAAGAGACCCAGTACTTC. Amino acids: CASSVGTGQETQYF.

This chain links TRBV12-3 or TRBV12-4 with TRBJ2-1; D is ambiguous. Trimming took off 4 bases at V and 8 bases at J, with 6 bases between the two ends. The CDR3 has 11 residues. The CDR3 region has the DNA TGTGCCAGCAGTTACAGCTATGAGCAGTTCTTC. This gives the protein CASSYSYEQFF.

V gene TRBV29-1 combines with J gene TRBJ2-3; a weak D match, TRBD1 (5 bases). V lost 2 bases and J 4 bases, leaving 7 bases between the germline ends. This CDR3 is 12 amino acids long. Germline V gene data show CDR1 as SQVTM and CDR2 as ANQGSEA. The CDR3 reads CSVELGPDTQYF. The CDR3 region has the DNA TGCAGCGTTGAACTGGGGCCAGATACGCAGTATTTT.

This chain uses TRBV10-3 with TRBJ1-1, with 7 bases lining up with TRBD1. Germline lookup yields CDR1 ENHRY and CDR2 SYGVKD. This CDR3 spans 16 amino acids. The junction had 14 bases not matched to a gene; V was cut back by 3 bases and J by 7 bases. CDR3 sequence: CAISDFRGGQKLEAFF. The DNA for the CDR3 is TGTGCCATCAGTGATTTCCGGGGGGGACAGAAACTTGAAGCTTTCTTT.

The rearrangement uses TRBV28 and TRBJ1-1; no clear D. There are 12 residues in the CDR3. Trimming stripped 6 bases from V and 5 bases from J, with 10 bases between. In germline, CDR1 is MDHEN, CDR2 SYDVKM. CDR3 in amino acids: CASSSRDTEAFF. CDR3 DNA sequence: TGTGCCAGCAGCTCGAGGGATACTGAAGCTTTCTTT.

V usage is TRBV4-3 and J usage is TRBJ2-5; 7 bases line up with TRBD2. The V gene's germline CDR1 is LGHNA and CDR2 YSLEER. V was pared by 3 bases and J by 4 bases, with 8 bases of the junction left unmatched. CDR3 size: 15 residues. CDR3 sequence: CASSHPMGGLETQYF. CDR3 in DNA: TGCGCCAGCAGCCACCCTATGGGGGGGTTAGAGACCCAGTACTTC.

This chain joins TRBV5-6 and TRBJ1-4; 9 bases agree with TRBD1. Trimming cost V 0 bases and J 4 bases; bases outside gene matches: 1. The CDR3 runs to 15 residues. CDR1 SGHDT and CDR2 YYEEEE come from the germline V gene. The CDR3 DNA reads TGTGCCAGCAGCTTGGGGGACAGGGATAATGAAAAACTGTTTTTT. Its translation is CASSLGDRDNEKLFF.

The chain joins TRBV9 to TRBJ2-7; 11 positions match TRBD2. V was pared by 0 bases and J by 3 bases, with 8 bases of the junction left unmatched. This CDR3 comprises 17 residues. Germline CDR1 and CDR2: SGDLS and YYNGEE. In nucleotides, the CDR3 is TGTGCCAGCAGCGTAGGACCAGGGACTAGCGGTCTCTACGAGCAGTACTTC. It translates to CASSVGPGTSGLYEQYF. Full variable domain (rest looked up from reference TRBV9 and TRBJ2-7): DSGVTQTPKHLITATGQRVTLRCSPRSGDLSVYWYQQSLDQGLQFLIQYYNGEERAKGNILERFSAQQFPDLHSELNLSSLELGDSALYFCASSVGPGTSGLYEQYFGPGTRLTVT.

The chain joins TRBV5-1 to TRBJ2-1; 15 bases match TRBD2. After removal of 4 bases from V and 1 base from J, the junction contained 6 bases not matched to a gene. The CDR3 is made up of 18 amino acids. Germline V lookup: CDR1 SGHRS, CDR2 YFSETQ. Here the CDR3 DNA reads TGCGCCAGCAGCCCCACCGGGACTAGCGGGGGGTCCTACAATGAGCAGTTCTTC. This gives the protein CASSPTGTSGGSYNEQFF.

The chain employs TRBV7-9 and TRBJ1-4; 9 nucleotides agree with TRBD1. This CDR3 has 14 residues. CDR1 is SEHNR and CDR2 is FQNEAQ in the germline V gene (reference sequence). The ends lost 5 bases at V and 4 bases at J; junction bases unmatched: 2. DNA for the CDR3: TGTGCCAGCAGCGCGGGACAGGGTAATGAAAAACTGTTTTTT. Protein sequence: CASSAGQGNEKLFF.

The J gene is TRBJ1-2, the V gene TRBV7-9; tentative D call: TRBD1 (6 bases). Trimming took off 5 bases at V and 4 bases at J, with 14 bases between the two ends. The CDR3 extends over 14 amino acids. Germline V CDR1 and CDR2: SEHNR, FQNEAQ (reference sequence). The CDR3 region is CASSQNQGIYGYTF. The DNA of the CDR3 is TGTGCCAGCAGCCAAAACCAGGGGATCTATGGCTACACCTTC.

As DNA, the CDR3 is TGTGCCAGCAGCCCTACACCACTAGGCGAGCAGTACTTC. Amino acids: CASSPTPLGEQYF. The rearrangement uses TRBV7-3 and TRBJ2-7, with a tentative D call TRBD2 (5 bases). The germline gives CDR1 SGHTA, CDR2 FQGTGA. The CDR3 has 13 amino acids. Trimming pared 5 bases from V and 6 bases from J, leaving 14 bases between.

The genes are TRBV19 and TRBJ1-2, with 8 bases matching TRBD1. Germline V gene sequence: CDR1 LNHDA, CDR2 SQIVND (reference sequence). Unmatched junction bases numbered 5, after V lost 6 bases and J lost 5 bases. This CDR3 is 13 amino acids long. The CDR3 here is CASSPTGDYGYTF. CDR3 nucleotides: TGTGCCAGTAGCCCGACAGGGGATTATGGCTACACCTTC.

This clone was seen a single time. The junction differs from germline at one of its ends, possibly a read error. This chain links TRBV18 with TRBJ1-2; D perhaps matches TRBD1 (5 bases). The CDR3 is 16 amino acids. Germline V gene data show CDR1 as KGHSH and CDR2 as LQKENI. The CDR3 loop reads CASSLTFRDSNDGYTF. The CDR3 DNA is TGTGCCAGCTCACTAACGTTTCGGGACTCTAACGATGGCTACACCTTC. The variable domain in full, completed from reference TRBV18 and TRBJ1-2, reads NAGVMQNPRHLVRRRGQEARLRCSPMKGHSHVYWYRQLPEEGLKFMVYLQKENIIDESGMPKERFSAEFPKEGPSILRIQQVVRGDSAAYFCASSLTFRDSNDGYTFGSGTRLTVV.

This clone was seen a handful of times. The gene calls are TRBV2 and TRBJ1-1; D is ambiguous. The V end lost 7 bases, the J end lost 7 bases, and 13 bases lay between the germline ends. Germline CDR1 and CDR2: SNHLY and FYNNEI. The CDR3 has 12 amino acids. The CDR3 nucleotides are TGTGCCAGCATCGCGGACTCACTTGAAGCTTTCTTT. It yields the protein CASIADSLEAFF. The variable domain in full, completed from reference TRBV2 and TRBJ1-1, reads EPEVTQTPSHQVTQMGQEVILRCVPISNHLYFYWYRQILGQKVEFLVSFYNNEISEKSEIFDDQFSVERPDGSNFTLKIRSTKLEDSAMYFCASIADSLEAFFGQGTRLTVV.

This clone appeared many times. The sample carries other DNA sequences with the same CDR3. The chain combines TRBV7-9 with TRBJ2-5; TRBD2 aligns across 8 bases. Unmatched junction bases numbered 24, after V lost 11 bases and J lost 4 bases. Germline V gene data show CDR1 as SEHNR and CDR2 as FQNEAQ (reference sequence). This CDR3 region has 18 residues. CDR3: CACMGTRGGPRHGETQYF. CDR3 in DNA: TGTGCCTGCATGGGGACTCGGGGGGGCCCCCGCCACGGAGAGACCCAGTACTTC.

The rearrangement uses TRBV3-1 (or the pseudogene TRBV3-2) and TRBJ2-5, with D possibly being TRBD2 (7 bases). Trimming shortened V by 1 base and J by 2 bases, and 17 bases separated the two germline ends. The CDR3 loop spans 17 amino acids. Germline CDR1 reads LGHDT; CDR2 reads YNNKEL (reference sequence). CDR3 nucleotides: TGTGCCAGCAGCCAAGGTGGGGGGGCCAATCCACAAGAGACCCAGTACTTC. Translation: CASSQGGGANPQETQYF.

The genes are TRBV3-1 (or the pseudogene TRBV3-2) and TRBJ1-4; perhaps TRBD1 as D (5 bases). V lost 0 bases and J 8 bases, leaving 13 bases between the germline ends. The CDR3 is made up of 15 amino acids. CDR1 is LGHDT and CDR2 is YNNKEL in the germline V gene (reference sequence). CDR3 sequence (DNA): TGTGCCAGCAGCCAAGACCCGGACAAAGGGGAAAAACTGTTTTTT. It specifies CASSQDPDKGEKLFF.